This entry concerns a single T cell receptor beta chain. No antigen is known for it. The length of the CDR3 is 16 residues. Germline loops: CDR1 MDHEN, CDR2 SYDVKM. V was clipped by 3 bases and J by 4 bases, with 18 bases between them. This sample is part of a study of cytomegalovirus exposure and HLA in healthy donors. Profiled with immunoSEQ multiplex PCR; TCRdb holds only in-frame clones, not every one. The sample has 200,000 to 250,000 clones, around 87% seen once. Points from the study as a whole: The investigators catalogued 150 to 200 TCR beta chains as cytomegalovirus-associated.

The sample comprised PBMCs. The sequence derives from a woman aged 18-29 years in good health and CMV-seropositive. The chain uses TRBV28 and TRBJ1-1; no reliable D call. CDR3 DNA: TGTGCCAGCAGTTTTAACCCCCCGACACCCCGCACTGAAGCTTTCTTT. It yields the protein CASSFNPPTPRTEAFF.